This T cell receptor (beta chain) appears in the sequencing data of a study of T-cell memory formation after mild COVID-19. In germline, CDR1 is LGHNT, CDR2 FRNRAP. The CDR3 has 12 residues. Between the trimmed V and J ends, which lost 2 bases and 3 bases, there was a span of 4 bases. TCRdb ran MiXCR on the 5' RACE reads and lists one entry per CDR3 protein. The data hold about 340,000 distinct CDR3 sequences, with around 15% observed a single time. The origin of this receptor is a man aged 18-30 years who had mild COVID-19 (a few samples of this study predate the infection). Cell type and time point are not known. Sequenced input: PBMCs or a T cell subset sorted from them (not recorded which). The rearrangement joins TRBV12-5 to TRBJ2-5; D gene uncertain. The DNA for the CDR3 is TGTGCTAGTGGTTTGCTGAAAGAGACCCAGTACTTC. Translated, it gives CASGLLKETQYF.